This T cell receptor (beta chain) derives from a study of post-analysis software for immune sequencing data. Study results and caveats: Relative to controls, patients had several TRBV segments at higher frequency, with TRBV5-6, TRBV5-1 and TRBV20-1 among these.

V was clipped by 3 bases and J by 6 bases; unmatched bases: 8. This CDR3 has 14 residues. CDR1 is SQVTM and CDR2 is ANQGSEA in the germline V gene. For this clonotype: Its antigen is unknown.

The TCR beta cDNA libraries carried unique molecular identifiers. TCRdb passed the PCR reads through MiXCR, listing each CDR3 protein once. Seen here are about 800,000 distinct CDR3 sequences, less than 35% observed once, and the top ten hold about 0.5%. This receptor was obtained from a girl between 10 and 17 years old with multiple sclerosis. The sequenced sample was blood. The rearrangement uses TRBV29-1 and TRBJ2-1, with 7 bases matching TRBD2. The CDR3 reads CSVDGGSLANEQFF. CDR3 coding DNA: TGCAGCGTTGATGGCGGGAGTCTTGCCAATGAGCAGTTCTTC.